A selection of T cell receptor beta chains follows, all from one sample in a study of Graves' ophthalmopathy and Graves' hyperthyroidism. TCRdb redid the calling of the multiplex PCR reads with MiXCR, one entry per CDR3 protein. The sample carries over 150,000 distinct CDR3 sequences, 30% to 45% recorded once. The sequenced sample consisted of peripheral blood. These TCRs come from a woman aged 40-49 years with Graves' ophthalmopathy. Both conserved end residues are part of each CDR3. A clone size is listed for some rows: how often the clone was seen (once, few, many), or a class if it is expanded.

V gene	J gene	clone size	CDR3 protein
TRBV6-2/TRBV6-3	TRBJ1-5	many	CASSDTQYSNQPQHF
TRBV6-1	TRBJ1-5	-	CASSEASQGVRQPQHF
TRBV29-1	TRBJ1-5	many	CSVVDRGNQPQHF
TRBV6-1	TRBJ2-7	few	CASSQPGLNYEQYF
TRBV4-1	TRBJ2-7	many	CASSQRVWERNEQYF
TRBV6-1	TRBJ1-1	many	CASSATGQPTWGNTEAFF
TRBV6-5	TRBJ2-5	many	CASSLADTRETQYF
TRBV6-1	TRBJ1-5	-	CASRSWQGDQPQHF
TRBV6-1	TRBJ2-7	many	CASSEASFAGGSYEQYF
TRBV11-2	TRBJ1-5	many	CASSSGQGGSNQPQHF
TRBV12-3/TRBV12-4	TRBJ2-7	-	CASTLGPGEQYF
TRBV6-2/TRBV6-3	TRBJ1-2	-	CASSSDWRLGYGYTF
TRBV6-5	TRBJ2-2	-	CASSLVSGNTGELFF
TRBV6-2/TRBV6-3	TRBJ2-7	-	CASSDHGTGFNEQYF
TRBV6-5	TRBJ1-2	many	CASRPRGGYGYTF
TRBV12-3/TRBV12-4	TRBJ1-2	once	CASSQQGGGGYTF
TRBV11-2	TRBJ2-7	many	CASSSRAGYEQYF
TRBV12-3/TRBV12-4	TRBJ1-3	-	CASSLRTTGNTIYF
TRBV27	TRBJ2-7	many	CASSLSGTVYEQYF
TRBV12-3/TRBV12-4	TRBJ1-2	many	CASSWGQGRTNYGYTF
TRBV3-1	TRBJ1-1	many	CASSQESGFGTEAFF
TRBV20-1	TRBJ1-2	many	CSARDPGTANYGYTF
TRBV27	TRBJ2-7	-	CASGRHNPYEQYF
TRBV6-1	TRBJ2-7	-	CASSPPSGAGEQYF
TRBV5-1	TRBJ2-5	many	CASSLGQANQETQYF
TRBV30	TRBJ2-7	-	CAWSRDRASYEQYF
TRBV2	TRBJ2-7	many	CASNAKSANSYEQYF
TRBV6-1	TRBJ1-1	few	CASSEAPSPGTEAFF
TRBV28	TRBJ2-5	many	CASTLGTSGIKTQYF
TRBV7-2	TRBJ2-7	-	CASSLVSQSSYEQYF
TRBV30	TRBJ1-6	few	CAWTTGLVNSPLHF
TRBV27	TRBJ1-1	many	CASWRNTEAFF
TRBV9	TRBJ2-2	many	CASSVVPNTGELFF
TRBV19	TRBJ1-1	-	CASKTLPGTGDSMNTEAFF
TRBV10-3	TRBJ1-1	many	CAISESKQGPTEAFF
TRBV27	TRBJ2-7	many	CASSENRGLYPEQYF
TRBV27	TRBJ2-5	many	CASSFGTSAETQYF
TRBV30	TRBJ1-2	many	CAWGQGSSYTF
TRBV5-1	TRBJ2-7	many	CASSLASGFPYEQYF
TRBV28	TRBJ1-6	many	CASSKPGGGSPLHF
TRBV6-4	TRBJ2-2	-	CASRIPPGQGLAGGSTGELFF
TRBV6-2/TRBV6-3	TRBJ1-1	few	CASSSGSATMNTEAFF
TRBV12-3/TRBV12-4	TRBJ1-2	many	CASSLRSGTQDFNYGYTF
TRBV12-3/TRBV12-4	TRBJ2-7	-	CASSLGAFSYEQYF
TRBV29-1	TRBJ2-7	-	CSVVPPGSEQYF
TRBV2	TRBJ2-7	few	CASSDVTMGGFAEQYF
TRBV9	TRBJ2-1	many	CASSLGAAGLFF
TRBV2	TRBJ2-2	many	CASSSSDRAQTGELFF
TRBV28	TRBJ2-5	-	CASSLSPGQTQYF
TRBV10-3	TRBJ1-2	many	CAISSEGSYGYTF
TRBV5-6	TRBJ2-5	-	CASSLVTGGETQYF
TRBV4-1	TRBJ1-2	-	CASSQTQVGSFGYTF
TRBV12-3/TRBV12-4	TRBJ2-7	-	CASSPDGLRSSYEQYF
TRBV14	TRBJ1-2	many	CASSHDRVVGYTF
TRBV6-2/TRBV6-3	TRBJ1-2	many	CASSYVLYGYTF
TRBV7-7	TRBJ2-7	-	CASSLYISYEQYF
TRBV20-1	TRBJ1-1	many	CSARGSTLSPEAFF
TRBV20-1	TRBJ2-7	many	CSARDPGGQGLREQYF
TRBV6-5	TRBJ1-6	-	CASSDSPISPLHF
TRBV5-1	TRBJ2-2	-	CASSLGASGIAGEPFF